A single sample is the source of the 10 T cell receptor beta chains below, sequenced in a study of Ad26.COV2.S vaccination and SARS-CoV-2 variants. Specified treatment: about 20 received Ad26.COV2.S at low or high dose, single or two shots; five or six received placebo; per-sample allocation not given. The study sampled participants on day 63 after the first vaccine or placebo injection. Repertoires were generated with immunoSEQ multiplex PCR, while TCRdb's copy carries only in-frame clones and drops some. The sample carries about half a million clones, roughly nine tenths recorded once. Sequenced here: peripheral blood, sampled in a trial of Ad26.COV2.S vaccine versus placebo. These receptors originate from a person between 18 and 60 years old who received the Ad26.COV2.S COVID-19 vaccine or a placebo.

This chain uses TRBV14 with TRBJ2-5; D is ambiguous. Germline CDR1 reads SGHDN; CDR2 reads FVKESK. The CDR3 loop spans 12 amino acids. Trimming removed 1 base from V and 7 bases from J, with 7 bases in between. The CDR3 protein is CASSQGLATQYF. CDR3 nucleotides: TGTGCCAGCAGCCAAGGGTTGGCGACCCAGTACTTC.

This chain uses TRBV10-2 with TRBJ2-1; D gene uncertain. Germline-derived CDR1 and CDR2 are WSHSY and SAAADI. V lost 11 bases to trimming and J lost 3 bases, with 14 bases between them. There are 13 residues in the CDR3. The CDR3: CAGSRGVYNEQFF. The CDR3 DNA is TGCGCCGGATCTCGTGGGGTCTACAATGAGCAGTTCTTC.

The table lists this clone with a count of one. The genes are TRBV5-8 and TRBJ2-7; 9 bases align to TRBD1. Germline CDR1 reads SGHTS; CDR2 reads YDEGEE. V dropped 3 bases and J dropped 1; count of bases not matched to a gene: 11. This CDR3 contains 17 residues. The CDR3 sequence: CASSSVGTGGRSYEQYF. The CDR3 coding sequence is TGTGCCAGCAGCTCGGTCGGTACAGGGGGCAGGTCCTACGAGCAGTACTTC. Supplemented by reference TRBV5-8 and TRBJ2-7, the full variable domain reads EAGVTQSPTHLIKTRGQQATLRCSPISGHTSVYWYQQALGLGLQFLLWYDEGEERNRGNFPPRFSGRQFPNYSSELNVNALELEDSALYLCASSSVGTGGRSYEQYFGPGTRLTVT.

A single count supports this clone. V gene TRBV27 combines with J gene TRBJ2-1; maybe TRBD2 (6 bases). V lost 5 bases to trimming and J lost 3 bases, with 17 bases between them. Germline CDR1 reads MNHEY; CDR2 reads SMNVEV (reference sequence). The CDR3 consists of 16 residues. The CDR3 DNA reads TGTGCCAGCAGTCCGCACGAGCGGGTTGTCTACAATGAGCAGTTCTTC. Protein: CASSPHERVVYNEQFF.

The chain links TRBV6-2 or TRBV6-3 to TRBJ1-2; D not resolved. Germline V lookup: CDR1 MNHEY, CDR2 SVGEGT. The CDR3 has 13 amino acids. The V end lost 5 bases, the J end lost 4 bases, and 11 bases lay between the germline ends. The CDR3, as DNA: TGTGCCAGCAGTCCCGGACGGCTCTATGGCTACACCTTC. Translated, it gives CASSPGRLYGYTF.

The rearrangement links TRBV7-9 to TRBJ2-3; D might be TRBD1 or TRBD2, each matching 5 bases. Trimming took off 0 bases at V and 5 bases at J, with 15 bases between the two ends. Germline CDR1 reads SEHNR; CDR2 reads FQNEAQ (reference sequence). The CDR3 has 16 amino acids. The CDR3 protein is CASSLATGTGRDTQYF. CDR3 nucleotides: TGTGCCAGCAGCTTAGCGACCGGGACCGGTAGAGATACGCAGTATTTT.

V is TRBV29-1 and J is TRBJ2-5, with 15 bases identical to TRBD2. CDR3 length: 20 amino acids. V was clipped by 1 base and J by 5 bases; unmatched bases: 17. Germline CDR1 reads SQVTM; CDR2 reads ANQGSEA. The CDR3 DNA is TGCAGCGTTGAAGGGGATCTAGGACTAGCGGGAGGGCTTTGGGGCGAGACCCAGTACTTC. Its protein product is CSVEGDLGLAGGLWGETQYF.

This chain joins TRBV18 and TRBJ2-7; D gene unclear. V gave up 6 bases and J gave up 5 bases, with 8 bases separating them. The CDR3 is 11 amino acids. CDR1 is KGHSH and CDR2 is LQKENI in the germline V gene. In DNA form, the CDR3 reads TGTGCCAGCTCTCCTAAGGACGAGCAGTACTTC. Protein product: CASSPKDEQYF.

This clone was counted a single time. The chain couples TRBV27 to TRBJ1-2, with TRBD1 identical over 8 bases. With V trimmed by 7 bases and J by 3 bases, 4 bases remained unmatched. CDR1 is MNHEY and CDR2 is SMNVEV in the germline V gene (reference sequence). The CDR3 is 13 residues long. For the CDR3, the DNA is TGTGCCAGCAAACTGACAGGGGACTATGGCTACACCTTC. The encoded protein is CASKLTGDYGYTF.

To note about this clone: The sample has other DNA sequences that encode this CDR3 too. The CDR3 sequence is CSVAGANTGELFF. In DNA form, the CDR3 reads TGCAGCGTTGCGGGGGCCAACACCGGGGAGCTGTTTTTT. J is TRBJ2-2 and V is TRBV29-1; D assignment may be TRBD1 or TRBD2 (6 bases each). The CDR3 has 13 amino acids. Trimming removed 4 bases from V and 2 bases from J, with 8 bases in between. Germline assignment: CDR1 SQVTM and CDR2 ANQGSEA.